This T cell receptor (beta chain) came from a study of blood T cell repertoires in COVID-19. Looking at the study overall: Acute-phase and convalescent COVID-19 samples originated in the United States, Italy and Spain. Sources were T cells, B-cell-depleted T cells, or PBMCs; the material itself was cDNA or gDNA.

Original analysis: Scientists estimated how many nucleated cells there were by amplifying reference gene primers. Assay used: immunoSEQ multiplex PCR; TCRdb lists only in-frame clones, some missing. That table is the source of V, J and clone size, and D and trimming were worked out from the DNA. The sample lists around 100,000 clones; around nine tenths were seen once. V lost 1 base, J lost 13 bases, and 11 bases stayed unmatched. This CDR3 spans 16 amino acids. CDR1 MNHEY and CDR2 SMNVEV come from the germline V gene (reference sequence). The genes are TRBV27 and TRBJ2-1, with 12 bases identical to TRBD2. Sequencing used peripheral blood. This clonotype was sampled from a woman in her sixties or seventies who had recovered from COVID-19. The CDR3, as DNA: TGTGCCAGCAGTTTATGGGCTAGCGGGGGGGCTGGGGATCAGTTCTTC. Its protein product is CASSLWASGGAGDQFF.